The present entry profiles one TCR beta chain with its context. Its antigen remains unknown. The entry originates in a study of shared clonotypes between healthy human individuals. The study's findings and limits: Donor clonotype sharing was expected to depend on sequencing depth. Naive subsets usually exceeded memory subsets in estimated richness. With few donors, the genetic and exposure-history diversity represented was limited.

The germline gives CDR1 SGHTA, CDR2 FQGNSA. The J segment lost 6 bases and the V segment lost 5 bases, leaving 10 bases of the junction unmatched. CDR3 length: 15 residues. TCRdb keeps only in-frame clones here, not all; method: immunoSEQ multiplex PCR. The sample includes roughly 2.1 million clones, around 93% of them seen just once. Only CD45RO-negative cells positively selected for CCR7 counted as naive CD8 cells, so terminally differentiated effector memory CD45RA+ cells were excluded. The source of this sequence is a man younger than 35 in good health. Some clones in this sample may be carry-over from other donors' samples. The chain employs TRBV7-2 and TRBJ2-5; TRBD2 aligns across 9 bases. What was sequenced was naive CD8+ T cells from PBMCs. The CDR3 reads CASSPRAGGVQTQYF. CDR3 nucleotides: TGTGCCAGCAGCCCCCGGGCGGGAGGGGTACAGACCCAGTACTTC.